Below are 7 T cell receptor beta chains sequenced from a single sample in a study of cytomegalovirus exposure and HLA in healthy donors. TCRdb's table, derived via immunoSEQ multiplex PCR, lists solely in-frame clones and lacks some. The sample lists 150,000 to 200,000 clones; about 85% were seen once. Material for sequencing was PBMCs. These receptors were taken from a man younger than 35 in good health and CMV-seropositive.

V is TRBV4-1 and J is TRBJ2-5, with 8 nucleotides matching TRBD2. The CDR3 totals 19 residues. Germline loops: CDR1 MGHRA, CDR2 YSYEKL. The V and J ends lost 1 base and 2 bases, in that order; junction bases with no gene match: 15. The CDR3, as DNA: TGCGCCAGCAGCCAAGGGCGCCTAGCGGGCCCAGTTAGGCAAGAGACCCAGTACTTC. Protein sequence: CASSQGRLAGPVRQETQYF.

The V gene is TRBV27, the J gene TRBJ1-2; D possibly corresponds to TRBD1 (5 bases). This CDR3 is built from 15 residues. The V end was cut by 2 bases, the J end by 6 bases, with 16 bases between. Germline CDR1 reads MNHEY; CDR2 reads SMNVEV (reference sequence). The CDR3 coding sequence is TGTGCCAGCAGTTTAATCGGGACTTTAGAGGATGGCTACACCTTC. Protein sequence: CASSLIGTLEDGYTF.

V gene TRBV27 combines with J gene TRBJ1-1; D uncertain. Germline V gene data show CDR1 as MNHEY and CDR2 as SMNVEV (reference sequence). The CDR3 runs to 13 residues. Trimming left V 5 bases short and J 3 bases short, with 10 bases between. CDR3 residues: CASSGDKDTEAFF. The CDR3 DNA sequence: TGTGCCAGCAGTGGCGACAAAGACACTGAAGCTTTCTTT.

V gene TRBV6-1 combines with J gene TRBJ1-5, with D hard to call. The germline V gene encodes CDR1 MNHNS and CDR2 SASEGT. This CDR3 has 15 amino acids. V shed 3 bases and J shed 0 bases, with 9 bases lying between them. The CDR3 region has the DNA TGTGCCAGCAGTGAGGCAGTTTATAGCAATCAGCCCCAGCATTTT. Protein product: CASSEAVYSNQPQHF.

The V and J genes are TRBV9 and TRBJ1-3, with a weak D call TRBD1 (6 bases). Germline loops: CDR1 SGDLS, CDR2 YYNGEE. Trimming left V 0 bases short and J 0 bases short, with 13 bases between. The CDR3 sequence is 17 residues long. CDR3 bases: TGTGCCAGCAGCGTAGGAACAGGGACTATCTCTGGAAACACCATATATTTT. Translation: CASSVGTGTISGNTIYF. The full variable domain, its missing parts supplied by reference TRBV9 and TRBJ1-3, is DSGVTQTPKHLITATGQRVTLRCSPRSGDLSVYWYQQSLDQGLQFLIQYYNGEERAKGNILERFSAQQFPDLHSELNLSSLELGDSALYFCASSVGTGTISGNTIYFGEGSWLTVV.

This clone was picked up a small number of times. This chain's CDR3 is CASRGTPGQGGIGEKLFF. The CDR3 nucleotides read TGTGCCAGCAGGGGAACCCCGGGACAGGGGGGAATAGGTGAAAAACTGTTTTTT. The chain employs TRBV2 and TRBJ1-4; 11 nucleotides match TRBD1. In germline, CDR1 is SNHLY, CDR2 FYNNEI. The J segment lost 7 bases and the V segment lost 6 bases, leaving 16 bases of the junction unmatched. The CDR3 runs to 18 residues.

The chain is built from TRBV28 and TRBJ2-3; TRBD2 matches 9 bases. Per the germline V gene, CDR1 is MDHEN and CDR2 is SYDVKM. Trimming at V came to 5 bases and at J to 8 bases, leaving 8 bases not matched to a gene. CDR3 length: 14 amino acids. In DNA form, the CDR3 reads TGTGCCAGCAGTGCTCCTAGCGGGGAGGGTACGCAGTATTTT. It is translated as CASSAPSGEGTQYF.